A single sample gave rise to the 17 T cell receptor beta chains below, sequenced in a study of identical twins. TCRdb re-analysed the 5' RACE reads in MiXCR, keeping a single row per CDR3 protein. The sample has some 1,600,000 distinct CDR3 sequences, around 29% seen once. Sequenced material: cord blood. Every receptor here comes from a newborn girl in good health.

Of note for this clonotype: This may be a read error, as it is one base from a much larger clone. This chain joins TRBV5-1 and TRBJ2-3; unclear D gene. The CDR3 sequence is 14 residues long. The germline CDR1 and CDR2 sequences are SGHRS and YFSETQ. Trimming shortened V by 0 bases and J by 5 bases, and 10 bases separated the two germline ends. In DNA form, the CDR3 reads TGCGCCAGCAGCTTGGGGTTAGAAGAAGATACGCAGTATTTT. Its translation is CASSLGLEEDTQYF.

This clonotype was seen a few times. The chain carries TRBV7-9 and TRBJ1-5, with D tentatively TRBD1 (6 bases). Trimming shortened V by 5 bases and J by 7 bases, and 15 bases separated the two germline ends. The germline CDR1 and CDR2 sequences are SEHNR and FQNEAQ (reference sequence). This CDR3 is built from 14 residues. This CDR3 is CASSPSGAGQPQHF. The CDR3 nucleotides are TGTGCCAGCAGCCCCTCAGGGGCCGGACAGCCCCAGCATTTT.

This clonotype turned up a few times. V is TRBV4-2 and J is TRBJ2-1, with D unresolved. The CDR3 contains 17 residues. Between the trimmed V and J ends, which lost 4 bases and 4 bases, there was a span of 20 bases. Germline CDR1 and CDR2: LGHNA and YNFKEQ. CDR3: CASSPQLRSNIYNEQFF. In nucleotides, the CDR3 is TGTGCCAGCAGCCCACAATTACGGTCTAACATTTACAATGAGCAGTTCTTC.

This clonotype was counted many times. In DNA form, the CDR3 reads TGTGCCAGCAGCTCCGAGACAAGCTCCTACGAGCAGTACTTC. Translating it yields CASSSETSSYEQYF. The chain has TRBV28 and TRBJ2-7, with D unresolved. This CDR3 region has 14 residues. Germline lookup yields CDR1 MDHEN and CDR2 SYDVKM. V shed 6 bases and J shed 0 bases, with 12 bases lying between them.

This chain uses TRBV4-2 with TRBJ1-1; D is perhaps TRBD1 (6 bases). V lost 1 base to trimming and J lost 0 bases, with 15 bases between them. The CDR3 extends over 17 amino acids. CDR1 LGHNA and CDR2 YNFKEQ come from the germline V gene. CDR3 residues: CASSQGRGGGLNTEAFF. CDR3 DNA: TGTGCCAGCAGCCAAGGAAGGGGCGGGGGGCTGAACACTGAAGCTTTCTTT.

The CDR3 DNA reads as TGTGCCAGCAGTTACGTCGGAGGTTCCGGGACTTCCACAGATACGCAGTATTTT. It yields the protein CASSYVGGSGTSTDTQYF. The chain has TRBV6-5 and TRBJ2-3; possible D gene TRBD2, 6 bases. CDR3 length: 18 residues. Trimming left V 2 bases short and J 2 bases short, with 20 bases between. CDR1 is MNHEY and CDR2 is SVGAGI in the germline V gene.

The chain recombines TRBV28 with TRBJ1-3, with 10 bases identical to TRBD1. There are 16 residues in the CDR3. The V and J ends lost 5 bases and 2 bases, in that order; junction bases with no gene match: 6. Germline lookup yields CDR1 MDHEN and CDR2 SYDVKM. CDR3 sequence reads: CASSPRQGAAGNTIYF. CDR3 nucleotide sequence: TGTGCCAGCAGTCCCCGACAGGGGGCGGCTGGAAACACCATATATTTT.

This clonotype turned up a few times. The chain carries TRBV6-2 or TRBV6-3 and TRBJ1-1; 10 bases match TRBD1. Germline lookup yields CDR1 MNHEY and CDR2 SVGEGT. The CDR3 is 16 amino acids. V shed 5 bases and J 2 bases; nucleotides not matched to a gene: 8. The CDR3 here is CASSPGTGETNTEAFF. The CDR3 region has the DNA TGTGCCAGCAGTCCTGGGACAGGGGAAACCAACACTGAAGCTTTCTTT.

CDR3 protein: CASSLIETSGRAREQFF. CDR3 in DNA: TGTGCCAGCAGTTTAATCGAGACTAGCGGGAGGGCCCGTGAGCAGTTCTTC. The chain carries TRBV12-3 or TRBV12-4 and TRBJ2-1, with 14 bases identical to TRBD2. This CDR3 comprises 17 residues. Trimming removed 2 bases from V and 9 bases from J; junction bases left unmatched: 9.

This sequence joins TRBV2 and TRBJ1-2, with TRBD1 matching over 7 bases. Germline-derived CDR1 and CDR2 are SNHLY and FYNNEI. The CDR3 length is 15 residues. V trimming: 5 bases; J trimming: 4 bases; junction bases outside the gene matches: 10. The CDR3 here is CASSLVGQPRYGYTF. The CDR3 nucleotides read TGTGCCAGCAGTTTGGTGGGACAGCCACGCTATGGCTACACCTTC.

This clonotype has at least ten counts. The chain couples TRBV2 to TRBJ1-2; no clear D. This CDR3 is built from 14 residues. The V end lost 0 bases, the J end lost 0 bases, and 5 bases lay between the germline ends. Germline assignment: CDR1 SNHLY and CDR2 FYNNEI. CDR3 in amino acids: CASSEATTNYGYTF. The CDR3 DNA follows: TGTGCCAGCAGTGAAGCTACAACTAACTATGGCTACACCTTC. The full variable domain, its missing parts supplied by reference TRBV2 and TRBJ1-2, is EPEVTQTPSHQVTQMGQEVILRCVPISNHLYFYWYRQILGQKVEFLVSFYNNEISEKSEIFDDQFSVERPDGSNFTLKIRSTKLEDSAMYFCASSEATTNYGYTFGSGTRLTVV.

This clonotype has only a few counts. The rearrangement joins TRBV27 to TRBJ1-2; 9 bases line up with TRBD1. The ends lost 5 bases at V and 6 bases at J; junction bases unmatched: 10. The CDR3 consists of 15 residues. The germline CDR1 and CDR2 sequences are MNHEY and SMNVEV (reference sequence). The CDR3 spells CASSAGTGRADGYTF. CDR3 DNA sequence: TGTGCCAGCAGTGCAGGGACAGGGAGGGCCGATGGCTACACCTTC.

As regards this clonotype: A junction end diverges from the germline sequence, so it may reflect a read error. The chain employs TRBV5-1 and TRBJ2-3; D may be TRBD1 (6 bases). CDR1 is SGHRS, CDR2 YFSETQ, per germline. The CDR3 is 15 residues long. The CDR3 DNA is TGCGCCAGCAGCGTCGACAGGCCAAGCATAGATACGCAGTATTTT. It yields the protein CASSVDRPSIDTQYF.

This clonotype has only a few counts. The rearrangement links TRBV4-1 to TRBJ2-1, with 12 bases aligning to TRBD2. The junction had 9 bases not matched to a gene; V was cut back by 1 base and J by 8 bases. The germline V gene encodes CDR1 MGHRA and CDR2 YSYEKL. The CDR3 is 17 amino acids. For the CDR3, the DNA is TGCGCCAGCAGCCAAGTGGCGACTAGCGGGAGTATTTATGAGCAGTTCTTC. Its protein is CASSQVATSGSIYEQFF.

The chain combines TRBV18 with TRBJ2-1; D not resolved. The end of the DNA is better explained by TRBJ2-7, so the J call may be wrong. The CDR3 runs to 14 residues. The germline V gene has CDR1 KGHSH and CDR2 LQKENI. The CDR3 region is CANSKGFPYNEQYF. The DNA of the CDR3 is TGTGCCAACTCCAAGGGTTTCCCCTACAATGAGCAGTACTTC.

This clonotype was counted between two and nine times. The chain carries TRBV12-3 or TRBV12-4 and TRBJ1-1; D gene unclear. V lost 3 bases to trimming and J lost 7 bases, with 9 bases between them. This CDR3 has 12 amino acids. The DNA of the CDR3 is TGTGCCAGCAGTTTCGGGCTCGGTGAAGCTTTCTTT. Amino acid sequence: CASSFGLGEAFF.

The V and J genes are TRBV13 and TRBJ2-4; D is unclear. TRBJ2-7 explains the end of the DNA better; the J call may be wrong. This CDR3 has 15 amino acids. Germline V gene lookup returns CDR1 PRHDT and CDR2 FYEKMQ (reference sequence). CDR3: CASSLGPGKLYEQYF. CDR3 in DNA: TGTGCCAGCAGCTTAGGGCCAGGTAAACTCTACGAGCAGTACTTC.